This T cell receptor (beta chain) was retrieved from a study of graft-versus-host responses after intestinal transplantation. Concerning this clone itself: Its antigen is currently unknown.

Graft samples were processed, releasing intraepithelial and lamina propria lymphocytes. Sequencing was performed with immunoSEQ multiplex PCR; in TCRdb, only in-frame clones are kept and a portion is missing. The sample has approximately 20,000 clones; 65% to 85% are singletons. Findings and caveats of the study: Present in recipient marrow, GvH clones included some that appeared first in ileum or blood.

The TCR sequence derives from a human patient who received an intestinal transplant, so some T cells may come from the graft donor. The specimen was ileum tissue, collected roughly three weeks after intestinal transplant.

DNA of the CDR3: TGTGCCAGCAGTTACGCAGGGATCTCCGGGGCCAACGTCCTGACTTTC. The encoded protein is CASSYAGISGANVLTF. This rearrangement joins TRBV6-6 to TRBJ2-6; D is possibly TRBD1 (5 bases). The CDR3 length is 16 residues. CDR1 MNHNY and CDR2 SVGAGI come from the germline V gene (reference sequence). Trimming removed 2 bases from V and 4 bases from J, with 12 bases in between.